Reported below is one TCR beta chain. The antigen remains unidentified. V lost 5 bases and J lost 0; bases outside the gene matches: 5. CDR1 MDHEN and CDR2 SYDVKM come from the germline V gene. The CDR3 runs to 15 residues. Per sample, 400 to 550 nanograms of biopsy DNA were TCRB immunosequenced. Only in-frame clones appear in the TCRdb table, and some are missing; sequencing was by immunoSEQ multiplex PCR. Of about 14,000 clones in the sample, around three quarters are singletons; the top ten hold approximately 6%. These data come from a study of T cell repertoires in ileal Crohn's disease. Study conclusions and caveats: Clonal expansions were more frequent in active smokers than non-smokers at surgery.

The sequence was collected from an adult with Crohn's disease. The sequencing input was ileal tissue. The chain joins TRBV28 to TRBJ1-1; 8 bases are shared with TRBD1. CDR3 sequence reads: CASSPGGGLNTEAFF. The CDR3 coding sequence is TGTGCCAGCAGTCCAGGGGGCGGACTGAACACTGAAGCTTTCTTT.